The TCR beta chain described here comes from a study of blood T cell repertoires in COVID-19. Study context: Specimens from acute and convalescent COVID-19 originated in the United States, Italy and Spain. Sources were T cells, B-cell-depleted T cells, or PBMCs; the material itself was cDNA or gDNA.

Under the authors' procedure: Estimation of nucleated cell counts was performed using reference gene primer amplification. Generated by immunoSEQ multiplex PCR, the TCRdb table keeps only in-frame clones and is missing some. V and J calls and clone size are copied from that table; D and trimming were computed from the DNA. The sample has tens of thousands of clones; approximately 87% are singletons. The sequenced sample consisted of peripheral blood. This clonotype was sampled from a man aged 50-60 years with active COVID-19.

CDR3 residues: CASSQPTTSGITDTQYF. In nucleotides, the CDR3 is TGCGCCAGCAGCCAGCCTACTACTAGCGGAATCACAGATACGCAGTATTTT. The chain is built from TRBV4-1 and TRBJ2-3, with TRBD2 identical over 8 bases. Germline-derived CDR1 and CDR2 are MGHRA and YSYEKL. This CDR3 has 17 residues. The junction had 10 bases not matched to a gene; V was cut back by 3 bases and J by 2 bases.